This T cell receptor beta chain was recovered during a study of control samples from healthy donors and cancer patients. Trimming removed 7 bases at V and 3 bases at J, with 12 bases between. In germline, CDR1 is MNHEY, CDR2 SVGAGI. CDR3 size: 14 residues. Some clones are missing from TCRdb's copy, which holds only in-frame ones; the method was immunoSEQ multiplex PCR. Here the sample spans tens of thousands of clones, about nine tenths being singletons. The table lists this clone with a count of one. The specimen sequenced was PBMCs. The chain combines TRBV6-5 with TRBJ1-4; D call uncertain. This receptor was identified in a woman aged 45-65 years with colorectal cancer. CDR3 sequence: CASKAELANEKLFF. CDR3 in DNA: TGTGCCAGCAAGGCGGAACTGGCTAATGAAAAACTGTTTTTT.